The present entry profiles one T cell receptor (beta chain) with its context. The CDR3 is 12 residues long. The germline CDR1 and CDR2 sequences are SEHNR and FQNEAQ (reference sequence). These data belong to a study of CXCR3-negative and CXCR3-positive naive CD8 T cells. The libraries of TRB cDNA were prepared using 5' RACE with UMI labels. TCRdb re-called the 5' RACE reads and shows each CDR3 protein once, DNA omitted. Its table lists 40,000 to 45,000 distinct CDR3 sequences. The sample comprised memory CD8+ T cells from blood. The rearrangement joins TRBV7-9 to TRBJ2-7. The TCR sequence derives from a human donor in good health. Some clones in this sample may be carry-over from other donors' samples. The CDR3 loop is CASSLGLSEQYF.